The 30 T cell receptor beta chains below were found in one sample sequenced in a study of cytomegalovirus exposure and HLA in healthy donors. Profiled with immunoSEQ multiplex PCR; TCRdb holds only in-frame clones, not every one. Altogether 120,000 or so clones are present, approximately 90% being singletons, with the ten largest covering under 2%. Sequenced input: PBMCs. These receptor sequences come from a young woman in good health and CMV-seronegative.

The chain has TRBV2 and TRBJ2-4; the D gene is possibly TRBD1 (5 bases). This CDR3 is 15 amino acids long. The V gene's germline CDR1 is SNHLY and CDR2 FYNNEI. V lost 5 bases, J lost 1 base, and 12 bases lay in between. The CDR3 loop is CASSSQGEAKNIQYF. CDR3 sequence (DNA): TGTGCCAGCAGTTCTCAGGGTGAGGCCAAAAACATTCAGTACTTC.

This clone was detected a few times. V gene TRBV10-3 combines with J gene TRBJ2-1; the match to TRBD2 covers 14 bases. J was trimmed by 4 bases and V by 3 bases; bases with no gene match: 8. The CDR3 is made up of 18 amino acids. CDR1 and CDR2 from the germline V gene are ENHRY and SYGVKD. The CDR3 sequence is CAISDPGTSGRLYNEQFF. CDR3 bases: TGTGCCATCAGTGACCCCGGGACTAGCGGGAGACTTTACAATGAGCAGTTCTTC.

The chain combines TRBV6-5 with TRBJ1-2; the match to TRBD1 covers 8 bases. This CDR3 contains 15 residues. Germline V gene lookup returns CDR1 MNHEY and CDR2 SVGAGI. V dropped 7 bases and J dropped 3; count of bases not matched to a gene: 10. This CDR3 is CASMEAGGLDYGYTF. The CDR3 DNA reads TGTGCCAGCATGGAGGCAGGGGGCCTCGACTATGGCTACACCTTC.

The chain recombines TRBV7-2 with TRBJ2-1, with TRBD1 as a possible D gene (8 bases). The CDR3 runs to 18 residues. The V gene's germline CDR1 is SGHTA and CDR2 FQGNSA. V gave up 5 bases and J gave up 7 bases, with 27 bases separating them. The CDR3 is CASSANGQGGGSENEQFF. The CDR3 region has the DNA TGTGCCAGCAGCGCAAATGGACAGGGAGGGGGTAGTGAGAATGAGCAGTTCTTC.

The chain carries TRBV11-2 and TRBJ2-5, with 13 bases matching TRBD2. The germline V gene has CDR1 SGHAT and CDR2 FQNNGV. The length of the CDR3 is 18 residues. V lost 4 bases and J lost 4; bases outside the gene matches: 12. The CDR3 is CASSSYPRTSGRGETQYF. As DNA, the CDR3 is TGTGCCAGCAGCTCGTACCCCCGGACTAGCGGGAGAGGAGAGACCCAGTACTTC.

The chain links TRBV18 to TRBJ1-4, with 8 bases that match TRBD1. V lost 8 bases, J lost 3 bases, and 2 bases stayed unmatched. This CDR3 contains 13 residues. Germline V gives CDR1 KGHSH, CDR2 LQKENI. The CDR3 loop reads CASTTGANEKLFF. The CDR3 coding sequence is TGTGCCAGCACGACAGGGGCTAATGAAAAACTGTTTTTT. Supplemented by reference TRBV18 and TRBJ1-4, the full variable domain reads NAGVMQNPRHLVRRRGQEARLRCSPMKGHSHVYWYRQLPEEGLKFMVYLQKENIIDESGMPKERFSAEFPKEGPSILRIQQVVRGDSAAYFCASTTGANEKLFFGSGTQLSVL.

The rearrangement joins TRBV11-2 to TRBJ2-2; no clear D gene. This CDR3 contains 14 residues. Trimming shortened V by 5 bases and J by 1 base, and 8 bases separated the two germline ends. CDR1 and CDR2 (germline): SGHAT, FQNNGV. The CDR3 bases are TGTGCCAGCAGCCTGAGTTGGAACACCGGGGAGCTGTTTTTT. This codes for CASSLSWNTGELFF.

V gene TRBV10-1 combines with J gene TRBJ2-1, with D uncertain. V shed 4 bases and J shed 5 bases, with 9 bases lying between them. The CDR3 spans 13 residues. CDR1 and CDR2 (germline): WNHNN, SYGVQD (reference sequence). This CDR3 is CASSGKRDNEQFF. The CDR3 region has the DNA TGCGCCAGCAGTGGTAAACGAGACAATGAGCAGTTCTTC.

The chain recombines TRBV4-3 with TRBJ2-1; no clear D gene. V shed 0 bases and J shed 2 bases, with 8 bases lying between them. The V gene's germline CDR1 is LGHNA and CDR2 YSLEER. The CDR3 sequence is 15 residues long. The CDR3 DNA sequence: TGCGCCAGCAGCCAAGATTCTAGTGCCTACAATGAGCAGTTCTTC. Encoded protein: CASSQDSSAYNEQFF.

This sequence joins TRBV30 and TRBJ2-2; 12 bases line up with TRBD1. The CDR3 consists of 15 residues. V was clipped by 6 bases and J by 6 bases; unmatched bases: 8. CDR1 and CDR2 (germline): GTSNPN, SVGIG (reference sequence). The CDR3 nucleotides read TGTGCCTGCCGAGGGACAGGGGGCTCCTCCGGGGAGCTGTTTTTT. Protein: CACRGTGGSSGELFF.

The J gene is TRBJ2-1, the V gene TRBV28, with 9 nucleotides matching TRBD1. The CDR3 covers 15 residues. Germline V lookup: CDR1 MDHEN, CDR2 SYDVKM. The V segment lost 7 bases and the J segment 6 bases; nucleotides outside the gene matches: 10. The CDR3: CASTTPGQGTNEQFF. For the CDR3, the DNA is TGTGCCAGCACCACCCCGGGACAGGGCACCAATGAGCAGTTCTTC.

The rearrangement links TRBV5-1 to TRBJ1-1, with D tentatively TRBD1 (6 bases). CDR3 length: 17 residues. Per germline, CDR1 SGHRS and CDR2 YFSETQ. The V and J ends lost 0 bases and 3 bases respectively, with 18 bases between them. The CDR3: CASSLVRLGAGDTEAFF. The CDR3 DNA is TGCGCCAGCAGCTTGGTCCGATTGGGGGCAGGGGACACTGAAGCTTTCTTT.

The J gene is TRBJ1-3, the V gene TRBV9; D uncertain. The CDR3 is 12 residues long. V was cut by 3 bases and J by 4 bases, with 5 bases left in between. Germline values: CDR1 SGDLS, CDR2 YYNGEE. CDR3 region: CASSGGGNTIYF. CDR3 sequence (DNA): TGTGCCAGCAGCGGAGGGGGAAACACCATATATTTT.

The CDR3 loop is CASSRPRPGTTNEKLFF. In DNA form, the CDR3 reads TGTGCCAGCAGCCGACCCCGGCCAGGTACAACTAATGAAAAACTGTTTTTT. The V and J genes are TRBV28 and TRBJ1-4; D remains ambiguous. The germline V and J ends were trimmed by 6 bases and 0 bases, with 17 bases remaining between them. The V gene's germline CDR1 is MDHEN and CDR2 SYDVKM. The CDR3 extends over 17 amino acids. Drawing the rest from reference TRBV28 and TRBJ1-4, the complete variable domain is DVKVTQSSRYLVKRTGEKVFLECVQDMDHENMFWYRQDPGLGLRLIYFSYDVKMKEKGDIPEGYSVSREKKERFSLILESASTNQTSMYLCASSRPRPGTTNEKLFFGSGTQLSVL.

The chain is built from TRBV27 and TRBJ1-4, with D tentatively TRBD1 (5 bases). CDR1 is MNHEY and CDR2 is SMNVEV in the germline V gene (reference sequence). The CDR3 length is 15 residues. The V and J ends lost 1 base and 7 bases respectively, with 13 bases between them. The chain's CDR3 is CASSLLGRGAEKLFF. CDR3 in DNA: TGTGCCAGCAGTTTATTGGGAAGGGGTGCTGAAAAACTGTTTTTT. Filled out from reference TRBV27 and TRBJ1-4, the complete variable domain reads EAQVTQNPRYLITVTGKKLTVTCSQNMNHEYMSWYRQDPGLGLRQIYYSMNVEVTDKGDVPEGYKVSRKEKRNFPLILESPSPNQTSLYFCASSLLGRGAEKLFFGSGTQLSVL.

This chain connects TRBV6-1 to TRBJ2-2; D might be TRBD1 (6 bases). V was trimmed by 7 bases and J by 3 bases, leaving 12 bases between them. In germline, CDR1 is MNHNS, CDR2 SASEGT. This CDR3 is 14 amino acids long. The CDR3 spells CASNPSGDTGELFF. The CDR3 coding sequence is TGTGCCAGCAATCCCTCAGGGGACACCGGGGAGCTGTTTTTT.

This clone was observed a single time. The chain links TRBV2 to TRBJ1-4; D remains ambiguous. The CDR3 is 14 amino acids. V was shortened by 5 bases and J by 8 bases, with 15 bases between the two germline ends. CDR1 is SNHLY and CDR2 is FYNNEI in the germline V gene. The CDR3 DNA follows: TGTGCCAGCAGTTCAGCGGGAGGTCTAGAAAAACTGTTTTTT. Translation: CASSSAGGLEKLFF.

The rearrangement joins TRBV29-1 to TRBJ2-2; 12 bases fit TRBD1. V gave up 7 bases and J gave up 6 bases; unmatched junction bases: 3. The CDR3 spans 13 residues. Germline lookup yields CDR1 SQVTM and CDR2 ANQGSEA. The CDR3 loop is CSGGQGAPGELFF. In nucleotides, the CDR3 is TGCAGCGGGGGACAGGGGGCGCCCGGGGAGCTGTTTTTT.

The chain links TRBV19 to TRBJ2-1, with 8 nucleotides matching TRBD2. Germline loops: CDR1 LNHDA, CDR2 SQIVND (reference sequence). The CDR3 consists of 17 residues. Trimming removed 0 bases from V and 6 bases from J; junction bases left unmatched: 10. As DNA, the CDR3 is TGTGCCAGTAGTATAGATAGACCCGGGGGGGGGACCAATGAGCAGTTCTTC. It yields the protein CASSIDRPGGGTNEQFF.

The chain uses TRBV5-1 and TRBJ1-5; no clear D gene. The CDR3 totals 14 residues. Germline CDR1 is SGHRS and CDR2 is YFSETQ. The V end was cut by 7 bases, the J end by 7 bases, with 18 bases between. CDR3 sequence reads: CASGEGPPGQPQHF. The DNA for the CDR3 is TGCGCCAGCGGGGAGGGCCCCCCTGGGCAGCCCCAGCATTTT.

With respect to this clone: This specimen includes other DNA sequences encoding the same CDR3. V gene TRBV23-1 combines with J gene TRBJ2-7, with D possibly matching TRBD1 (6 bases). TRBV23-1 is identified as an open reading frame with a role that is uncertain. The CDR3 sequence is 14 residues long. This CDR3 is CASRVGIQGYEQYF. The CDR3 DNA is TGCGCTAGCCGCGTTGGGATACAGGGCTACGAGCAGTACTTC.

The chain has TRBV5-4 and TRBJ1-5, with D perhaps matching TRBD1 (6 bases). Per germline, CDR1 SGHNT and CDR2 YYREEE (reference sequence). The CDR3 spans 14 residues. The germline V and J ends were trimmed by 2 bases and 1 base, with 7 bases remaining between them. This chain's CDR3 is CASSLGGSNQPQHF. CDR3 DNA: TGTGCCAGCAGCTTAGGGGGAAGCAATCAGCCCCAGCATTTT.

V is TRBV4-1 and J is TRBJ1-4; D not resolved. Germline CDR1 and CDR2: MGHRA and YSYEKL. The CDR3 has 15 residues. Deletions cut 3 bases from V and 7 bases from J, with 15 bases between. The CDR3 DNA reads as TGCGCCAGCAGCCAGCTCCGACGGGTAGGTGAAAAACTGTTTTTT. It is translated as CASSQLRRVGEKLFF.

This rearrangement joins TRBV5-3 to TRBJ1-2; possible D gene TRBD1, 5 bases. TRBV5-3 is an ORF, with its function uncertain. V lost 5 bases, J lost 6 bases, and 11 bases lay in between. CDR3 length: 12 amino acids. The DNA for the CDR3 is TGTGCCAGAAGGTGCAGGGAAAATGGCTACACCTTC. This sequence encodes CARRCRENGYTF.

The chain uses TRBV5-6 and TRBJ2-7; no clear D. The CDR3 loop spans 14 amino acids. V was cut by 6 bases and J by 5 bases, with 18 bases left in between. Germline-derived CDR1 and CDR2 are SGHDT and YYEEEE. The DNA of the CDR3 is TGTGCCAGCAACACCGTTGGTCGGGTGGACGAGCAGTACTTC. Amino acid sequence: CASNTVGRVDEQYF.

The chain joins TRBV19 to TRBJ2-2, with D possibly TRBD1 on 6 matching bases. The ends were cut back, 4 bases at V and 5 bases at J, with 17 bases in the middle. Germline lookup yields CDR1 LNHDA and CDR2 SQIVND (reference sequence). This CDR3 region has 16 residues. The DNA of the CDR3 is TGTGCCAGTAGTACCTACCTGACAGGACTTACCGGGGAGCTGTTTTTT. Its protein product is CASSTYLTGLTGELFF. The complete variable domain, with remaining parts taken from reference TRBV19 and TRBJ2-2, reads DGGITQSPKYLFRKEGQNVTLSCEQNLNHDAMYWYRQDPGQGLRLIYYSQIVNDFQKGDIAEGYSVSREKKESFPLTVTSAQKNPTAFYLCASSTYLTGLTGELFFGEGSRLTVL.

The chain links TRBV27 to TRBJ2-7; possibly TRBD2 for D (6 bases). The length of the CDR3 is 13 residues. V lost 8 bases to trimming and J lost 2 bases, with 13 bases between them. Germline-derived CDR1 and CDR2 are MNHEY and SMNVEV (reference sequence). This CDR3 is CASAPGLTYEQYF. The CDR3 DNA sequence: TGTGCCAGCGCCCCGGGACTTACCTACGAGCAGTACTTC.

This chain uses TRBV6-4 with TRBJ1-4, with D tentatively TRBD1 (5 bases). The CDR3 loop spans 14 amino acids. The germline gives CDR1 MRHNA, CDR2 SNTAGT. V shed 0 bases and J shed 8 bases, with 10 bases lying between them. CDR3 residues: CASSDSGGIEKLFF. The CDR3 bases are TGTGCCAGCAGTGACTCGGGGGGTATCGAAAAACTGTTTTTT.

V and J are TRBV5-4 and TRBJ2-3, with 11 bases aligning to TRBD2. J gave up 4 bases and V 5 bases, and 6 bases lay outside the gene matches. CDR3 length: 15 amino acids. Germline assignment: CDR1 SGHNT and CDR2 YYREEE (reference sequence). The CDR3 is CASRLAGGRSDTQYF. The CDR3 nucleotides read TGTGCCAGCAGATTAGCGGGAGGGCGGTCAGATACGCAGTATTTT.

The chain uses TRBV30 and TRBJ1-6; D is ambiguous. This CDR3 region has 17 residues. CDR1 is GTSNPN, CDR2 SVGIG, per germline (reference sequence). V lost 4 bases and J lost 2, with 18 bases in between. CDR3 residues: CAWTGLGREAYNSPLHF. CDR3 DNA: TGTGCCTGGACGGGCCTAGGAAGGGAGGCCTATAATTCACCCCTCCACTTT. The variable domain in full, completed from reference TRBV30 and TRBJ1-6, reads SQTIHQWPATLVQPVGSPLSLECTVEGTSNPNLYWYRQAAGRGLQLLFYSVGIGQISSEVPQNLSASRPQDRQFILSSKKLLLSDSGFYLCAWTGLGREAYNSPLHFGNGTRLTVT.